Listed here are 25 T cell receptor beta chains from one sample, sequenced in a study of blood T cell repertoires in COVID-19. The method was immunoSEQ multiplex PCR; TCRdb's version includes in-frame clones alone and lacks a portion of them. The table has roughly 150,000 clones, just over 90% seen once. The sequencing sample was made of peripheral blood. The receptors shown here come from a man between 18 and 35 years old with acute or convalescent COVID-19.

The rearrangement uses TRBV10-3 and TRBJ2-5; 10 positions agree with TRBD2. The length of the CDR3 is 14 residues. The germline V gene has CDR1 ENHRY and CDR2 SYGVKD. The J segment lost 7 bases and the V segment lost 6 bases, leaving 8 bases of the junction unmatched. The CDR3 sequence: CAISPAGGHGTQYF. The CDR3 region has the DNA TGTGCCATCAGCCCAGCGGGAGGGCACGGGACCCAGTACTTC.

V and J are TRBV7-9 and TRBJ2-7; 7 bases are a match to TRBD1. V trimming: 5 bases; J trimming: 7 bases; junction bases outside the gene matches: 11. CDR3 length: 14 amino acids. Germline values: CDR1 SEHNR, CDR2 FQNEAQ (reference sequence). In DNA, the CDR3 is TGTGCCAGCAGCACCGCTACAGGGGAGAGGGAGCAGTACTTC. Protein product: CASSTATGEREQYF.

This rearrangement joins TRBV11-2 to TRBJ1-2, with 11 bases aligning to TRBD1. In germline, CDR1 is SGHAT, CDR2 FQNNGV. This CDR3 has 17 residues. V shed 5 bases and J 1 base; nucleotides not matched to a gene: 9. For the CDR3, the DNA is TGTGCCAGCAGCATACGGGACAGGGGGTTCTTTAACTATGGCTACACCTTC. Protein product: CASSIRDRGFFNYGYTF. Full variable domain (remainder filled in from reference TRBV11-2 and TRBJ1-2): EAGVAQSPRYKIIEKRQSVAFWCNPISGHATLYWYQQILGQGPKLLIQFQNNGVVDDSQLPKDRFSAERLKGVDSTLKIQPAKLEDSAVYLCASSIRDRGFFNYGYTFGSGTRLTVV.

V gene TRBV29-1 combines with J gene TRBJ1-1, with TRBD1 matching over 8 bases. The CDR3 sequence is 14 residues long. Germline-derived CDR1 and CDR2 are SQVTM and ANQGSEA. V shed 4 bases, J shed 4 bases, and the junction held 8 bases outside the gene matches. DNA of the CDR3: TGCAGCGTTGGGGCAGGGGGCACAGGCACTGAAGCTTTCTTT. It codes for CSVGAGGTGTEAFF.

The V call is TRBV15, the J call TRBJ1-5, with D possibly being TRBD1 (5 bases). Trimming removed 8 bases from V and 0 bases from J, with 14 bases in between. Germline values: CDR1 LNHNV, CDR2 YYDKDF (reference sequence). This CDR3 comprises 15 residues. CDR3 nucleotide sequence: TGTGCCACCGGTGGAGGGGCTTATAGCAATCAGCCCCAGCATTTT. This sequence encodes CATGGGAYSNQPQHF. Filled out from reference TRBV15 and TRBJ1-5, the complete variable domain reads DAMVIQNPRYQVTQFGKPVTLSCSQTLNHNVMYWYQQKSSQAPKLLFHYYDKDFNNEADTPDNFQSRRPNTSFCFLDIRSPGLGDTAMYLCATGGGAYSNQPQHFGDGTRLSIL.

V is TRBV6-6 and J is TRBJ2-3, with 13 positions matching TRBD2. CDR1 and CDR2 (germline): MNHNY, SVGAGI (reference sequence). V shed 8 bases, J shed 8 bases, and the junction held 7 bases outside the gene matches. CDR3 length: 14 residues. The CDR3 nucleotides read TGTGCCAGCTGCTGGACTAGCGGGGGTGGTACGCAGTATTTT. Amino acids: CASCWTSGGGTQYF.

The rearrangement links TRBV23-1 to TRBJ2-7; 8 positions agree with TRBD2. TRBV23-1 falls under the ORF class, with uncertain function. The length of the CDR3 is 15 residues. V shed 7 bases, J shed 4 bases, and the junction held 12 bases outside the gene matches. CDR3 sequence: CASTTRGRGGYEQYF. DNA of the CDR3: TGCGCCAGCACTACACGGGGACGGGGGGGTTACGAGCAGTACTTC.

This sequence joins TRBV5-3 and TRBJ2-3; D is uncertain. TRBV5-3 is marked as an open reading frame, function uncertain. The CDR3 is 14 amino acids. V lost 0 bases and J 4 bases, leaving 9 bases between the germline ends. DNA for the CDR3: TGTGCCAGAAGCTTGGGCGTTAGAGCAGATACGCAGTATTTT. It encodes CARSLGVRADTQYF.

In this sample, this clone turned up a few times. The chain uses TRBV9 and TRBJ1-1; D may be TRBD1 (6 bases). There are 12 residues in the CDR3. Trimming left V 4 bases short and J 7 bases short, with 11 bases between. Germline values: CDR1 SGDLS, CDR2 YYNGEE. DNA for the CDR3: TGTGCCAGCAGCACGAGGGGGGGTGAAGCTTTCTTT. Protein: CASSTRGGEAFF.

This chain links TRBV6-5 with TRBJ2-7; possibly TRBD1 for D (6 bases). The CDR3 totals 15 residues. Germline V gives CDR1 MNHEY, CDR2 SVGAGI. Trimming pared 2 bases from V and 0 bases from J, leaving 11 bases between. Written as DNA, the CDR3 is TGTGCCAGCAGTTACCGACAGGATCGCTCCTACGAGCAGTACTTC. This encodes CASSYRQDRSYEQYF.

The chain is built from TRBV5-6 and TRBJ1-2, with 7 bases identical to TRBD1. The CDR3 is 13 amino acids. Unmatched junction bases numbered 6, after V lost 2 bases and J lost 8 bases. Germline CDR1 SGHDT, CDR2 YYEEEE. The CDR3 spells CASSFEGAGGYTF. The CDR3 coding sequence is TGTGCCAGCAGCTTTGAGGGGGCGGGCGGCTACACCTTC.

The chain recombines TRBV15 with TRBJ2-3, with TRBD1 identical over 10 bases. V lost 0 bases, J lost 5 bases, and 8 bases stayed unmatched. Per germline, CDR1 LNHNV and CDR2 YYDKDF (reference sequence). The CDR3 has 17 amino acids. CDR3 nucleotide sequence: TGTGCCACCAGCAGAGATTTGACAGGGGGCGCATTAGATACGCAGTATTTT. It encodes CATSRDLTGGALDTQYF.

V and J are TRBV5-4 and TRBJ2-1, with a weak D call TRBD2 (6 bases). The ends were cut back, 4 bases at V and 6 bases at J, with 17 bases in the middle. CDR1 SGHNT and CDR2 YYREEE come from the germline V gene (reference sequence). The CDR3 totals 15 residues. CDR3 DNA sequence: TGTGCCAGCAGCAACCCGCCCCCGGGAGTCAATGAGCAGTTCTTC. Translated, it gives CASSNPPPGVNEQFF. Variable domain in full (rest from reference TRBV5-4 and TRBJ2-1): ETGVTQSPTHLIKTRGQQVTLRCSSQSGHNTVSWYQQALGQGPQFIFQYYREEENGRGNFPPRFSGLQFPNYSSELNVNALELDDSALYLCASSNPPPGVNEQFFGPGTRLTVL.

The CDR3 spells CASSQWDSYNYGYTF. CDR3 nucleotides: TGTGCCAGCAGCCAGTGGGACAGTTATAACTATGGCTACACCTTC. The chain has TRBV14 and TRBJ1-2, with 7 bases lining up with TRBD1. CDR1 is SGHDN, CDR2 FVKESK, per germline. V was clipped by 3 bases and J by 1 base; unmatched bases: 5. The CDR3 has 15 residues. Full variable domain (outside the CDR3, taken from reference TRBV14 and TRBJ1-2): EAGVTQFPSHSVIEKGQTVTLRCDPISGHDNLYWYRRVMGKEIKFLLHFVKESKQDESGMPNNRFLAERTGGTYSTLKVQPAELEDSGVYFCASSQWDSYNYGYTFGSGTRLTVV.

CDR3 amino acids: CASSLRRGAILSYNEQFF. CDR3 nucleotides: TGTGCCAGCAGCCTCCGCCGGGGGGCAATCCTCTCCTACAATGAGCAGTTCTTC. V gene TRBV9 combines with J gene TRBJ2-1; weak D call: TRBD2 (7 bases). The CDR3 is 18 residues long. Germline lookup yields CDR1 SGDLS and CDR2 YYNGEE. The V end lost 4 bases, the J end lost 0 bases, and 20 bases lay between the germline ends.

V is TRBV27 and J is TRBJ1-1, with D uncertain. Germline values: CDR1 MNHEY, CDR2 SMNVEV (reference sequence). V was trimmed by 2 bases and J by 0 bases, leaving 13 bases between them. The CDR3 covers 16 residues. In DNA form, the CDR3 reads TGTGCCAGCAGTTTAAATCCCCAGGATTTGAACACTGAAGCTTTCTTT. Its translation is CASSLNPQDLNTEAFF.

The rearrangement links TRBV3-1 (or the pseudogene TRBV3-2) to TRBJ1-1; 10 bases line up with TRBD1. The CDR3 covers 14 residues. The ends lost 5 bases at V and 3 bases at J; junction bases unmatched: 3. From germline, CDR1 is LGHDT and CDR2 YNNKEL (reference sequence). CDR3 amino acids: CASSVTGGYTEAFF. In nucleotides, the CDR3 is TGTGCCAGCAGCGTGACAGGGGGCTACACTGAAGCTTTCTTT.

CDR3 in amino acids: CASTRGGPGGMNTEAFF. In DNA form, the CDR3 reads TGCGCCAGCACTAGAGGGGGGCCGGGGGGAATGAACACTGAAGCTTTCTTT. The chain couples TRBV23-1 to TRBJ1-1; TRBD1 is a possible D gene (6 bases). TRBV23-1 is an open reading frame whose function is uncertain. This CDR3 is built from 17 residues. Trimming cost V 7 bases and J 0 bases, with 21 bases left between them.

The chain carries TRBV7-6 and TRBJ2-1, with TRBD2 matching 7 bases. The CDR3 is 16 amino acids. In germline, CDR1 is SGHVS, CDR2 FNYEAQ. J was trimmed by 1 base and V by 5 bases; bases with no gene match: 8. The CDR3 region has the DNA TGTGCCAGCAGCCCCGAGAGCGGGACTTCCTACAATGAGCAGTTCTTC. Its translation: CASSPESGTSYNEQFF.

V usage is TRBV19 and J usage is TRBJ1-1; D might be TRBD1 (6 bases). The germline V gene encodes CDR1 LNHDA and CDR2 SQIVND (reference sequence). Between the trimmed V and J ends, which lost 6 bases and 5 bases, there was a span of 13 bases. The CDR3 contains 13 residues. The CDR3 region is CASRVGGFTEAFF. The CDR3, as DNA: TGTGCCAGTAGGGTAGGGGGTTTTACTGAAGCTTTCTTT.

The genes are TRBV7-2 and TRBJ2-1; D is uncertain. V was shortened by 6 bases and J by 3 bases, with 3 bases between the two germline ends. The CDR3 covers 11 residues. Germline V gives CDR1 SGHTA, CDR2 FQGNSA. This CDR3 is CASSYYNEQFF. The CDR3 DNA follows: TGTGCCAGCAGTTACTACAATGAGCAGTTCTTC.

The chain recombines TRBV6-5 with TRBJ1-5, with TRBD1 matching over 11 bases. Germline V lookup: CDR1 MNHEY, CDR2 SVGAGI. Trimming cost V 6 bases and J 6 bases; bases outside gene matches: 1. CDR3 size: 13 residues. CDR3 bases: TGTGCCAGCAGAGGGACAGGGGGTCAGCCCCAGCATTTT. This encodes CASRGTGGQPQHF.

This sequence joins TRBV3-1 (or the pseudogene TRBV3-2) and TRBJ2-3; a possible D gene is TRBD2 (6 bases). Between the trimmed V and J ends, which lost 5 bases and 5 bases, there was a span of 11 bases. The CDR3 is 13 amino acids. Germline V CDR1 and CDR2: LGHDT, YNNKEL (reference sequence). The CDR3 region has the DNA TGTGCCAGCAGCTTACGACTAGGAGATACGCAGTATTTT. This codes for CASSLRLGDTQYF.

This chain connects TRBV6-6 to TRBJ1-2; D gene unclear. V was shortened by 0 bases and J by 6 bases, with 5 bases between the two germline ends. The CDR3 length is 12 residues. Germline V gene lookup returns CDR1 MNHNY and CDR2 SVGAGI (reference sequence). CDR3 bases: TGTGCCAGCAGTTACTCGCGGGATGGCTACACCTTC. This gives the protein CASSYSRDGYTF.

V gene TRBV30 combines with J gene TRBJ2-2, with TRBD2 identical over 10 bases. CDR1 is GTSNPN and CDR2 is SVGIG in the germline V gene (reference sequence). The J segment lost 2 bases and the V segment lost 8 bases, leaving 14 bases of the junction unmatched. CDR3 size: 17 residues. The CDR3 region is CARLAGEFSLNTGELFF. The CDR3 coding sequence is TGTGCCCGCCTAGCGGGAGAGTTTTCCCTTAACACCGGGGAGCTGTTTTTT.